The rows below give T cell receptor beta chains drawn from one sample of a study of T cell repertoires in cytomegalovirus infection. TCRdb recomputed calls from the reads with MiXCR, one row per CDR3 protein. The table lists about 310,000 distinct CDR3 sequences, 15% to 20% of them singletons. Sequencing used PBMCs. Source of these receptors: a human donor in good health (CMV status not recorded). Some clones in this sample may be carry-over from other donors' samples. Each CDR3 is given with its conserved first and last residue. The D gene is left open where the match is weak. A row's size may be missing; if present it is once, few, many or a size class.

CDR3: CSVPRGSGGTDTQYF; DNA: TGCAGTGTTCCCAGGGGTAGCGGGGGCACAGATACGCAGTATTTT; size: NA; V: TRBV20-1; J: TRBJ2-3; D: TRBD2
CDR3: CASRTGDEKLFF; DNA: TGTGCCAGCAGGACAGGGGACGAAAAACTGTTTTTT; size: NA; V: TRBV6-6; J: TRBJ1-4; D: TRBD1
CDR3: CASSYFSGVNTEAFF; DNA: TGTGCCAGCAGTTACTTTTCCGGGGTGAACACTGAAGCTTTCTTT; size: NA; V: TRBV6-6; J: TRBJ1-1; D: NA
CDR3: CASSPTRSNYGYTF; DNA: TGTGCCAGCAGCCCCACTAGATCTAACTATGGCTACACCTTC; size: NA; V: TRBV7-2; J: TRBJ1-2; D: NA
CDR3: CASSWHDRGEQYF; DNA: TGTGCCAGCAGCTGGCACGACAGGGGCGAGCAGTACTTC; size: many; V: TRBV6-6; J: TRBJ2-7; D: TRBD1
CDR3: CASSREQWTQYF; DNA: TGTGCCAGCAGTCGAGAGCAGTGGACCCAGTACTTC; size: NA; V: TRBV7-2; J: TRBJ2-5; D: NA
CDR3: CASSQGPELADTQYF; DNA: TGTGCCAGCAGCCAAGGCCCGGAGCTGGCAGATACGCAGTATTTT; size: NA; V: TRBV3-1; J: TRBJ2-3; D: NA
CDR3: CASSAWGGGATGELFF; DNA: TGTGCCAGCAGCGCCTGGGGCGGGGGGGCCACCGGGGAGCTGTTTTTT; size: few; V: TRBV28; J: TRBJ2-2; D: TRBD2
CDR3: CASSPGIDRTNQPQHF; DNA: TGTGCCAGCAGCCCGGGGATTGACAGGACCAATCAGCCCCAGCATTTT; size: NA; V: TRBV7-6; J: TRBJ1-5; D: NA
CDR3: CASSLRAGTGGNEQFF; DNA: TGTGCCAGCAGCCTCCGTGCCGGGACAGGGGGCAATGAGCAGTTCTTC; size: many; V: TRBV7-2; J: TRBJ2-1; D: TRBD1
CDR3: CASSRQGGNEQYF; DNA: TGCGCCAGCAGCCGCCAGGGAGGGAACGAGCAGTACTTC; size: many; V: TRBV4-1; J: TRBJ2-7; D: TRBD2
CDR3: CASSLMTGDEQFF; DNA: TGTGCCAGCAGCTTAATGACTGGAGATGAGCAGTTCTTC; size: many; V: TRBV7-9; J: TRBJ2-1; D: NA
CDR3: CASSLYRPNTGELFF; DNA: TGTGCCAGCAGTTTGTACAGGCCGAACACCGGGGAGCTGTTTTTT; size: many; V: TRBV6-1; J: TRBJ2-2; D: NA
CDR3: CATSGDAEKLFF; DNA: TGTGCCACCAGTGGGGACGCCGAAAAACTGTTTTTT; size: many; V: TRBV24-1; J: TRBJ1-4; D: NA
CDR3: CASEQGSGANVLTF; DNA: TGTGCCAGCGAGCAGGGCTCTGGGGCCAACGTCCTGACTTTC; size: few; V: TRBV5-4; J: TRBJ2-6; D: NA
CDR3: CASSLRSAATHANTEAFF; DNA: TGTGCCAGCAGCTTAAGATCGGCGGCAACTCATGCGAACACTGAAGCTTTCTTT; size: NA; V: TRBV5-6; J: TRBJ1-1; D: NA
CDR3: CASSQDSATNEKLFF; DNA: TGTGCCAGCAGTCAGGACAGTGCAACTAATGAAAAACTGTTTTTT; size: NA; V: TRBV6-1; J: TRBJ1-4; D: NA
CDR3: CASSARGTSGGAYEQFF; DNA: TGTGCCAGCAGTGCCCGAGGGACTAGCGGGGGGGCTTATGAGCAGTTCTTC; size: NA; V: TRBV6-1; J: TRBJ2-1; D: TRBD2
CDR3: CSASDSYNSPLHF; DNA: TGCAGTGCTAGCGACAGCTATAATTCACCCCTCCACTTT; size: few; V: TRBV20-1; J: TRBJ1-6; D: NA
CDR3: CASSSGPQTTDTQYF; DNA: TGTGCCAGCAGCTCGGGACCCCAAACGACAGATACGCAGTATTTT; size: NA; V: TRBV7-9; J: TRBJ2-3; D: NA
CDR3: CATRQGYEQYF; DNA: TGTGCCACCCGACAGGGTTACGAGCAGTACTTC; size: NA; V: TRBV6-8; J: TRBJ2-7; D: TRBD1
CDR3: CASSFGRAWHEQYF; DNA: TGTGCCAGCAGCTTTGGGAGAGCTTGGCACGAGCAGTACTTC; size: few; V: TRBV5-6; J: TRBJ2-7; D: NA
CDR3: CSASYRSEKLFF; DNA: TGCAGTGCTAGTTACAGGTCTGAAAAACTGTTTTTT; size: NA; V: TRBV20-1; J: TRBJ1-4; D: NA
CDR3: CASSQPTGLRTGANVLTF; DNA: TGTGCCAGCAGCCAGCCGACAGGGTTGAGGACTGGGGCCAACGTCCTGACTTTC; size: many; V: TRBV7-9; J: TRBJ2-6; D: TRBD1
CDR3: CASSYFPGLADTDTQYF; DNA: TGTGCCAGCAGTTATTTCCCGGGACTAGCGGACACAGATACGCAGTATTTT; size: NA; V: TRBV12-3/TRBV12-4; J: TRBJ2-3; D: TRBD2
CDR3: CSVAPGTLTSGENTQYF; DNA: TGCAGCGTTGCCCCAGGGACGTTGACTAGCGGGGAGAATACGCAGTATTTT; size: NA; V: TRBV29-1; J: TRBJ2-3; D: TRBD2
CDR3: CASIMRGGSYEQYF; DNA: TGTGCCAGCATCATGAGGGGGGGCTCTTACGAGCAGTACTTC; size: many; V: TRBV28; J: TRBJ2-7; D: NA
CDR3: CASSLVAVTGGNQPQHF; DNA: TGTGCCAGCAGCTTAGTGGCGGTGACAGGTGGCAATCAGCCCCAGCATTTT; size: NA; V: TRBV7-2; J: TRBJ1-5; D: NA
CDR3: CASSHSRGRLETQYF; DNA: TGTGCCAGCAGCCACTCTCGGGGCCGCTTGGAGACCCAGTACTTC; size: NA; V: TRBV11-1; J: TRBJ2-5; D: NA
CDR3: CATSDSRGWSTDTQYF; DNA: TGTGCCACCAGTGATTCCCGGGGGTGGAGCACAGATACGCAGTATTTT; size: few; V: TRBV24-1; J: TRBJ2-3; D: NA
CDR3: CASSYDPLDRGPMGNQPQHF; DNA: TGTGCCAGCAGTTACGACCCCCTGGACAGGGGGCCGATGGGCAATCAGCCCCAGCATTTT; size: many; V: TRBV6-2/TRBV6-3; J: TRBJ1-5; D: TRBD1
CDR3: CASRTGGNQPQHF; DNA: TGTGCCAGCAGGACAGGGGGCAATCAGCCCCAGCATTTT; size: many; V: TRBV28; J: TRBJ1-5; D: TRBD1
CDR3: CASRGIGWTNEQFF; DNA: TGTGCCAGCAGGGGGATAGGTTGGACCAATGAGCAGTTCTTC; size: many; V: TRBV6-1; J: TRBJ2-1; D: NA
CDR3: CASSLGTEYNEQFF; DNA: TGTGCCAGCAGCTTGGGAACAGAGTACAATGAGCAGTTCTTC; size: few; V: TRBV7-2; J: TRBJ2-1; D: NA
CDR3: CASSLTGTADTQYF; DNA: TGTGCCAGCAGTTTAACAGGGACCGCAGATACGCAGTATTTT; size: NA; V: TRBV12-3/TRBV12-4; J: TRBJ2-3; D: NA